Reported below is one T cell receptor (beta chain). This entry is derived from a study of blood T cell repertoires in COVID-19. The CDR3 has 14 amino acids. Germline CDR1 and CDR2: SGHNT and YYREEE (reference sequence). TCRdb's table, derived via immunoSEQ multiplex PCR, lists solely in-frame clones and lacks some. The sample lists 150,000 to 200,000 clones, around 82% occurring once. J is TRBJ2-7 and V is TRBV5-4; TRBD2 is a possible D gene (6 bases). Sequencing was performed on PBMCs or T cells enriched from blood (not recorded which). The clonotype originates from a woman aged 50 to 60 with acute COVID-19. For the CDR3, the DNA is TGTGCCAGCAGCTTGGGCGGCGGGGCCCCTACCGAGCGCGTC. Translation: CASSLGGGAPTERV.